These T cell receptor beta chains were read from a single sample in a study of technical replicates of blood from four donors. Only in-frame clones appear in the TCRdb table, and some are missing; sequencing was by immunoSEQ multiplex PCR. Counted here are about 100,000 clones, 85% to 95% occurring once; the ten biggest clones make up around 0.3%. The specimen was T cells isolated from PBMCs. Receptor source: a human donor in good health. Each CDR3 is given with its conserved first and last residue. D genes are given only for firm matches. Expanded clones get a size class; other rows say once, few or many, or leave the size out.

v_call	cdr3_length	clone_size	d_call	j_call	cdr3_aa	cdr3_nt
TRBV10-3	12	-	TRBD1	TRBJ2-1	CAISTGTDEQFF	TGTGCCATCAGTACAGGGACAGATGAGCAGTTCTTC
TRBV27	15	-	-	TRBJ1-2	CASRGWQGQNYGYTF	TGTGCCAGCAGGGGGTGGCAGGGACAAAACTATGGCTACACCTTC
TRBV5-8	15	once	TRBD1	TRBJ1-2	CASSLGQGIPYGYTF	TGTGCCAGCAGCCTAGGACAGGGCATCCCCTATGGCTACACCTTC
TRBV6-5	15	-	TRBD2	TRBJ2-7	CASSELGLPPGEQYF	TGTGCCAGCAGCGAACTGGGACTACCCCCCGGCGAGCAGTACTTC
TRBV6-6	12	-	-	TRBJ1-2	CASSARDYGYTF	TGTGCCAGCAGTGCCCGGGATTATGGCTACACCTTC
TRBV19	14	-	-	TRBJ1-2	CASSIGQAYYGYTF	TGTGCCAGTAGTATCGGCCAGGCCTACTATGGCTACACCTTC
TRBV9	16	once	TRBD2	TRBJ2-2	CASSVRREGPTGELFF	TGTGCCAGCAGCGTACGGAGGGAGGGCCCCACCGGGGAGCTGTTTTTT
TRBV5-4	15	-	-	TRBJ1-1	CASSLVPRMNTEAFF	TGTGCCAGCAGCTTGGTCCCGCGCATGAACACTGAAGCTTTCTTT
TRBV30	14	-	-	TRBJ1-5	CAWSVGDSNQPQHF	TGTGCCTGGAGTGTCGGAGATAGCAATCAGCCCCAGCATTTT
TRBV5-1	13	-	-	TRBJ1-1	CASSPGNRDDAFF	TGCGCCAGCAGCCCCGGTAACAGGGACGATGCTTTCTTT
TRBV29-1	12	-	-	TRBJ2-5	CSVVPGGETQYF	TGCAGCGTTGTACCCGGTGGAGAGACCCAGTACTTC
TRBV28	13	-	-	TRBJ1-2	CASGLSPLYGYTF	TGTGCCAGCGGTCTAAGCCCCTTATATGGCTACACCTTC
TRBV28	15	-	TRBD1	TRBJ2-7	CASSNSGQVNFEQYF	TGTGCCAGCAGTAATTCTGGACAGGTTAATTTCGAGCAGTACTTC
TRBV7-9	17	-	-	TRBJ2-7	CASSSTFGGAQDYEQYF	TGTGCCAGCAGCTCCACATTTGGGGGGGCCCAGGACTACGAGCAGTACTTC
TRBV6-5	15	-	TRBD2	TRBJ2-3	CASGVVSGSVDTQYF	TGTGCCAGCGGTGTGGTAAGCGGGAGTGTTGATACGCAGTATTTT
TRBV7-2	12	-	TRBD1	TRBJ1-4	CASSLDREKLFF	TGTGCCAGCAGCTTGGACAGGGAAAAACTGTTTTTT
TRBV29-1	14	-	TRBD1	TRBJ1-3	CSVTGTGNGNTIYF	TGCAGCGTTACCGGGACAGGGAATGGAAACACCATATATTTT
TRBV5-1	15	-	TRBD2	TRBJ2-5	CASSGGTSGLETQYF	TGCGCCAGCAGCGGTGGGACTAGCGGGTTAGAGACCCAGTACTTC
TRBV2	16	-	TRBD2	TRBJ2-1	CASRVRLAGDLSEQFF	TGTGCCAGCAGAGTCAGACTAGCGGGAGATTTAAGTGAGCAGTTCTTC
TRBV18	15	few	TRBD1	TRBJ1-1	CASSDRDRLNTEAFF	TGTGCCAGCTCAGACCGGGACAGATTGAACACTGAAGCTTTCTTT
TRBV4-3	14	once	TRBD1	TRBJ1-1	CASSPRTGRAEAFF	TGCGCCAGCAGCCCCCGGACAGGGAGGGCTGAAGCTTTCTTT
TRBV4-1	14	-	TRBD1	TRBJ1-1	CASSQIYLDRGAFF	TGCGCCAGCAGCCAGATATACCTCGACAGGGGAGCTTTCTTT
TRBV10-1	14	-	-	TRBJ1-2	CAITGQRGSYGYTF	TGCGCCATTACCGGACAGCGAGGATCCTATGGCTACACCTTC
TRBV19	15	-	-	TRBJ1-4	CASSAFAGGDEKLFF	TGTGCCAGTAGTGCCTTCGCGGGGGGGGATGAAAAACTGTTTTTT
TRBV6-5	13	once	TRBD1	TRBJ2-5	CASSLDREETQYF	TGTGCCAGCAGCTTGGACAGGGAAGAGACCCAGTACTTC
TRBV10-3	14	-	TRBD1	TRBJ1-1	CAISEGTGNTEAFF	TGTGCCATCAGTGAGGGGACAGGGAACACTGAAGCTTTCTTT
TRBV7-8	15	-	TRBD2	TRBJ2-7	CASSLTRTSSYEQYF	TGTGCCAGCAGCTTAACGCGGACTAGCTCCTACGAGCAGTACTTC
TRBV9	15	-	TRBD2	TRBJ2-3	CASSVGTSGTDTQYF	TGTGCCAGCAGCGTAGGGACTAGCGGCACAGATACGCAGTATTTT
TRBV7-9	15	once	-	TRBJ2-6	CASSLDISGANVLTF	TGTGCCAGCAGCCTAGACATCTCTGGGGCCAACGTCCTGACTTTC
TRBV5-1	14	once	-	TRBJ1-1	CASSLGVMNTEAFF	TGCGCCAGCAGCTTAGGGGTCATGAACACTGAAGCTTTCTTT
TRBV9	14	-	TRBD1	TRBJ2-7	CASSVTRGSYEQYF	TGTGCCAGCAGCGTAACCAGGGGGTCCTACGAGCAGTACTTC
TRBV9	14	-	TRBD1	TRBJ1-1	CASTSTQGDTEAFF	TGTGCCAGCACCTCGACTCAGGGGGATACTGAAGCTTTCTTT
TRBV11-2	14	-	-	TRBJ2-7	CASSYGYSSYEQYF	TGTGCCAGCAGCTATGGTTACAGCTCCTACGAGCAGTACTTC
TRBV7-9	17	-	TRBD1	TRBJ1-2	CASSFLTGAVPTSGYTF	TGTGCCAGCAGCTTCTTGACAGGGGCCGTACCAACGTCCGGCTACACCTTC
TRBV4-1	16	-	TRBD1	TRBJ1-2	CASSQDHSARQGSYTF	TGCGCCAGCAGCCAAGATCACTCGGCCAGACAGGGAAGCTACACCTTC
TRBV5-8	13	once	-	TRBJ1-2	CASSPLWFWGYTF	TGTGCCAGCAGCCCCCTATGGTTCTGGGGCTACACCTTC
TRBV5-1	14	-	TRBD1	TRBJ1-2	CASSLAGQGKSYTF	TGCGCCAGCAGCTTGGCGGGACAGGGAAAAAGCTACACCTTC
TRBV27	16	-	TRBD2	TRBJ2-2	CASSLLAGGNTGELFF	TGTGCCAGCAGTTTGTTAGCGGGAGGGAACACCGGGGAGCTGTTTTTT
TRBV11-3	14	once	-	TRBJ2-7	CASSLGWRGNEQYF	TGTGCCAGCAGCTTAGGTTGGAGGGGCAACGAGCAGTACTTC
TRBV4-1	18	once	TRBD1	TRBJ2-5	CASSHTGGWGSLQETQYF	TGCGCCAGCAGCCACACAGGGGGATGGGGTTCCCTACAAGAGACCCAGTACTTC
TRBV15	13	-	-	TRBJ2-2	CATSELFSGELFF	TGTGCCACCAGCGAATTATTTAGCGGGGAGCTGTTTTTT
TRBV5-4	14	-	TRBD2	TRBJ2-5	CASSSRAGEETQYF	TGTGCCAGCAGCTCTAGAGCGGGAGAAGAGACCCAGTACTTC
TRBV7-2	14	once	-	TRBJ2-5	CASSRQRAAETQYF	TGTGCCAGCAGCCGACAGCGGGCCGCAGAGACCCAGTACTTC
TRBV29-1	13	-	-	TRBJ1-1	CSVVSLANTEAFF	TGCAGCGTGGTTTCTCTGGCGAACACTGAAGCTTTCTTT
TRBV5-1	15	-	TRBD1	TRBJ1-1	CASSPGQGQGTEAFF	TGCGCCAGCAGCCCGGGACAGGGCCAGGGCACTGAAGCTTTCTTT